This paragraph covers one T cell receptor (beta chain) sequence. The target of this receptor is not known. Qualities for individual bases were not recorded, and no much larger clone is one base off. Reading the label with the study, this specimen's treatment or condition is: allogeneic hematopoietic cell transplantation with graft depleted of TCRalphabeta T cells and CD19 B cells. Transplant recipients were children who received TCRalphabeta/CD19-depleted allogeneic hematopoietic cell grafts. Relative to germline, V is 8 bases shorter and J is 1 base shorter, with 17 bases between their ends. From the cysteine through the phenylalanine, the CDR3 covers 15 amino acids. Only CDR3 DNA is held: 45 bases, read in frame from base 1. Via the germline V gene (reference sequence), CDR1 is PRHDT and CDR2 FYEKMQ. Receptors were amplified or captured by PCR. The sample was run on an Illumina HiSeq 2500. TCR libraries were prepared with molecular barcoding, using unique molecular identifiers to normalize TCRbeta repertoire quantification. TCRdb reprocessed the public reads (quality trimming at Q25 with fastp, clone calling with MiXCR) and kept in-frame beta chains. Identical CDR3 protein sequences are pooled into one entry, listed with their most common genes and DNA. The sample table contains about 210,000 distinct CDR3 sequences; only one count was recorded for over 15% of them. The ten largest clones represent around 45% of the sample.

This sample stems from a study of T-cell reconstitution after alpha-beta-depleted transplantation in children (dated by TCRdb to about 2016). With respect to the entire study: The study quantitatively tracked T-cell immune reconstitution after TCRalphabeta/CD19-depleted allogeneic hematopoietic cell transplantation in children using TCR repertoire profiling.

Study-wide conclusions, independent of this receptor: Apparently early alphabetaT-cell count recovery about two months after transplant reportedly relied on only several hundred rapidly expanded clones derived from non-depleted graft cells. The high TCRbeta diversity at day 60 in some patients was ascribed to recipient T cells and intrathymic progenitors that had survived conditioning. Over subsequent months, a decline in hyperexpanded clone frequencies was noted, and after one year, T-cell counts and TCRbeta diversity were mostly ascribed to newly produced T cells.

The sequence is built from TRBV13 and TRBJ2-5; TRBD2 is a weak D gene call, 6 bases matching. The clonotype was recovered from a male patient aged 2 to 9 who had a stem cell transplant for acute lymphoblastic leukemia, so the T cells may come from the graft donor. The starting material was PBMCs, mostly from graft donor cells, obtained 360 days after TCRalphabeta/CD19-depleted stem cell transplant. Read as DNA, the sequence is TGTGCCAGCTCAGCTATTAGCGGTACCCAAGAGACCCAGTACTTC. Its translation reads: CASSAISGTQETQYF.